This is a list of T cell receptor beta chains from one sample in a study of cytomegalovirus exposure and HLA in healthy donors. Method: immunoSEQ multiplex PCR; TCRdb's copy keeps in-frame clones and lacks some. The repertoire consists of approximately 210,000 clones, with roughly 86% occurring once and the leading ten covering roughly 1.9%. The sequenced sample was PBMCs. These receptors were obtained from a young woman in good health and CMV-seronegative. CDR3s include the opening cysteine and the closing phenylalanine or tryptophan.

TRBV11-3 | CASSLVPLGGYTEAFF
TRBV19 | CASREVSTDTQYF
TRBV5-4 | CASSLAAGGTDTQYF
TRBV28 | CASTRPPRKSDSPLHF
TRBV28 | CASSPPGVEQFF
TRBV15 | CATSFRAGTLVDSPLHF
TRBV18 | CASSPQGDLVNTEAFF
TRBV5-1 | CASSLAGAIFYEQYF
TRBV4-3 | CASRRDRGYNEQFF
TRBV6-1 | CASSDLPSGRTYEQYF
TRBV5-4 | CASSTGREQETQYF
TRBV6-5 | CASRKSGQGEQYF
TRBV11-3 | CASSTRPGTGSEQYF